This T cell receptor (beta chain) was identified in a study of T cell responses to AZD1222 COVID-19 vaccine. The overall study: Pooled in the analysis were second doses at about 4 or about 12 weeks.

Study-wide results and limits: Repertoire samples came only from after the peak T cell response. Only a handful of AZD1222 recipients tested seropositive at baseline. Targeting of unmutated variant regions was reportedly seen in nearly half of spike-specific TCRs.

On this clone: The antigen remains unidentified.

Here immunoSEQ multiplex PCR was the method, and the copy in TCRdb shows in-frame clones only, minus some. The data contain around 150,000 clones, 85% to 95% of them singletons. From germline, CDR1 is LNHDA and CDR2 SQIVND (reference sequence). V was cut by 6 bases and J by 7 bases, with 22 bases left in between. This CDR3 contains 15 residues. The TCR was taken from an adult in good health. The material was peripheral blood, obtained on day 0 of AZD1222 vaccination. This sequence joins TRBV19 and TRBJ2-7; perhaps TRBD1 as D (6 bases). The CDR3 spells CASRGIDTGYEEQYF. The CDR3 bases are TGTGCCAGTAGGGGGATTGATACAGGGTATGAGGAGCAGTACTTC.